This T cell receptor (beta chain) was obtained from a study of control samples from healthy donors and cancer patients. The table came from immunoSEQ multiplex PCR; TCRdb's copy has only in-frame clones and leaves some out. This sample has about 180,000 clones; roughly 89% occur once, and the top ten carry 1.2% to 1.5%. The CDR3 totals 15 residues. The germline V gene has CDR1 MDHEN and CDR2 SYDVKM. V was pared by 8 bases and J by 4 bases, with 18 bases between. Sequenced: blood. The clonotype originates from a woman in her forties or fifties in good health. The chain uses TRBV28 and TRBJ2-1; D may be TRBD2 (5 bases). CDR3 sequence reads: CASSNRAGLYNEQFF. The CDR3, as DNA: TGTGCCAGCTCCAACCGGGCGGGCCTGTACAATGAGCAGTTCTTC.